Listed below are T cell receptor beta chains from one sample, sequenced in a study of glioma-infiltrating T cells. Each CDR3 protein gets one entry after TCRdb re-called the multiplex PCR reads with MiXCR. The sample consists of roughly 100,000 distinct CDR3 sequences, around 28% of them appearing once. What was sequenced was glioma tissue, nonneoplastic brain tissue, or PBMCs (not recorded which). These receptors were collected from a human donor with low-grade glioma or glioblastoma, undergoing nonglioma brain surgery, or in good health (not recorded which). CDR3s include the opening cysteine and the closing phenylalanine or tryptophan. The order of the fields is V gene, J gene, D gene, clone size, CDR3 DNA, CDR3 protein. D genes are given only for firm matches. The size entry is marked missing in some rows and otherwise reads once, few, many or a size class.

>TRBV6-1|TRBJ2-5|NA|many
TGTGCCAGCAGTTCGACAGAGAACCAAGAGACCCAGTACTTC
CASSSTENQETQYF
>TRBV7-2|TRBJ1-4|NA|NA
TGTGCCAGCAGCCCCGGGGGGGGCTACGGAAAACTGTTTTTT
CASSPGGGYGKLFF
>TRBV4-2|TRBJ2-1|TRBD2|many
TGTGCCAGCAGCCAAACCGGGACTAGCGGGGACAATGAGCAGTTCTTC
CASSQTGTSGDNEQFF
>TRBV19|TRBJ1-5|TRBD1|many
TGTGCCAGTACCGAGACAGGGAACTATCAGCCCCAGCATTTT
CASTETGNYQPQHF
>TRBV7-2|TRBJ2-4|TRBD1|many
TGTGCCAGCAGCTTAGGACCGGGACAGGCCGTAAACATTCAGTACTTC
CASSLGPGQAVNIQYF
>TRBV20-1|TRBJ2-5|NA|NA
TGCAGCGTACCGAGACAGAGGGGAGAGACTCAGTACTTC
CSVPRQRGETQYF
>TRBV20-1|TRBJ2-7|TRBD1|many
TGCAGTGCTAGAGGTGGGACAGCCTACGAGCAGTACTTC
CSARGGTAYEQYF
>TRBV7-2|TRBJ2-3|TRBD2|many
TGTGCCAGCAGCTTAAGGCTAGCGGGGAATACGCAGTATTTT
CASSLRLAGNTQYF
>TRBV10-3|TRBJ2-2|TRBD2|NA
TGTGCCATCAGTGAGCCGGGACTAGGGGGTGGCGCGAACACCGGGGAGCTGTTTTTT
CAISEPGLGGGANTGELFF
>TRBV20-1|TRBJ2-7|NA|NA
TGCGGTGCTCCAATTCAAGGGAGCGAGCAGTGCTTC
CGAPIQGSEQCF
>TRBV29-1|TRBJ2-6|NA|NA
TGCAGCGTTAGGGTAGAAGCTGGGGCCAACGTCCTGACTTTC
CSVRVEAGANVLTF
>TRBV6-1|TRBJ1-1|NA|many
TGTGCCACAAACGGGGGGCGCTTTTCGGACACTGAAGCTTTCTTT
CATNGGRFSDTEAFF
>TRBV28|TRBJ2-1|NA|many
TGTGCCAGCTCGGGAATAGAGGGCTACAATGAGCAGTTCTTC
CASSGIEGYNEQFF
>TRBV4-1|TRBJ1-5|TRBD1|NA
TGCGCCAGCAGACGCGATGACAGGGCGTCGACGCCCCAGCATTTT
CASRRDDRASTPQHF
>TRBV19|TRBJ1-1|TRBD1|NA
TGTGCCAGTAGTTCCTCCCAACCCGGGACAGACAAAGCTTTCTTT
CASSSSQPGTDKAFF
>TRBV4-2|TRBJ1-2|NA|many
TGTGCCAGCAGCCAAGATCAGGGGAATAACGGCTACACCTTC
CASSQDQGNNGYTF
>TRBV7-3|TRBJ2-3|TRBD2|NA
TGTGCCAGCAGCTTAGGGCCGGGGGGGCTTAGCACAGATACGCAGTATTTT
CASSLGPGGLSTDTQYF
>TRBV27|TRBJ2-1|NA|NA
TGTGCCAGCAGTTTTGGGCGGATATACGAGCAGTTCTTC
CASSFGRIYEQFF
>TRBV18|TRBJ2-1|NA|NA
TGTGCCAGCTCACTAGGGGCAGACAATGAGCAGTTCTTC
CASSLGADNEQFF
>TRBV4-3|TRBJ1-1|NA|NA
TGCGCCAGCAGCCAAGTTCTTGCGAGGGAACTTGAGGACACTGAAGCTTTCTTT
CASSQVLARELEDTEAFF
>TRBV12-5|TRBJ2-5|NA|NA
TGTGCTAGTGCCTCATACCTAGAGACCCAGTACTTC
CASASYLETQYF
>TRBV11-1|TRBJ2-2|NA|NA
TGTGCCAGCAGCTTAGCGCTGGGGTCCGGGGAGCTGTCTTTT
CASSLALGSGELSF
>TRBV4-1|TRBJ1-6|NA|NA
TGCGCCAGCAGCCAAGTATCCGCCGGTCCCCTCCACTTT
CASSQVSAGPLHF
>TRBV28|TRBJ2-7|TRBD2|NA
TGTGCCAGCAGCCTACTAGCGGGGCAAAACAATGAGCAGTACTTC
CASSLLAGQNNEQYF
>TRBV6-1|TRBJ1-1|NA|many
TGTGCCAGCAGCCGAGAGATAGGTACCACTGAAGCTTTCTTT
CASSREIGTTEAFF
>TRBV6-6|TRBJ2-5|NA|many
TGTGCCAGCAGTTACTCGATGGGACTGCAAGAGACCCAGTACTTC
CASSYSMGLQETQYF
>TRBV5-1|TRBJ2-5|NA|NA
TGCGCCAGCAGCAACCCCGGGACGGGGCAAGAAACCCAGTACTTC
CASSNPGTGQETQYF
>TRBV3-1|TRBJ2-7|NA|NA
TGTGCCAGCAGCCTGAAGCGGGTCTACGAGCAGTACTTC
CASSLKRVYEQYF
>TRBV12-3/TRBV12-4|TRBJ2-4|NA|NA
TGTGCCAGCAGTTTCGGAGACTACAAAAACATTCAGTACTTC
CASSFGDYKNIQYF
>TRBV28|TRBJ2-5|NA|NA
TGTGCCTGCGGCCTCGGCAGACCTCAAGAGACCCAGTACTTC
CACGLGRPQETQYF
>TRBV4-2|TRBJ1-1|NA|many
TGTGCCAGCAGCCAGCCGGTTAACACTGAAGCTTTCTTT
CASSQPVNTEAFF
>TRBV4-3|TRBJ2-1|TRBD1|few
TGCGCCAGCAGCCACAGGACAGGGGGTCACCGCTACAATGAGCAGTTCTTC
CASSHRTGGHRYNEQFF
>TRBV4-3|TRBJ2-5|TRBD2|NA
TGCGCCAGCAGCCAAGGTAGCGGGGGAGGAGAGACCCAGTACTTC
CASSQGSGGGETQYF